These T cell receptor beta chains were read from a single sample in a study of cytomegalovirus exposure and HLA in healthy donors. Data came from immunoSEQ multiplex PCR; TCRdb stores just in-frame clones and leaves some out. The sample holds 95,000 to 110,000 clones, roughly 80% seen once. Material for sequencing was PBMCs. The receptors derive from a woman between 40 and 55 years old in good health and CMV-seronegative. Both conserved end residues are part of each CDR3. D genes are given only for firm matches. A row's size may be missing; if present it is once, few, many or a size class.

clone size	V gene	D gene	J gene	CDR3 DNA	CDR3 protein
-	TRBV14	-	TRBJ2-7	TGTGCCAGCAGCCTAGACTCCCTCTACGAGCAGTACTTC	CASSLDSLYEQYF
once	TRBV9	-	TRBJ1-4	TGTGCCAGCAGCTCCCGGGAGTTTTGGTCTGAGGGTGAAAAACTGTTTTTT	CASSSREFWSEGEKLFF
-	TRBV27	-	TRBJ2-3	TGTGCCAGCAGTTACAGGGATATTCTACCTGGAGATACGCAGTATTTT	CASSYRDILPGDTQYF
-	TRBV27	-	TRBJ1-2	TGTGCCAGCAGGTACACGGCAGGGGTTGAGGGCTACACCTTC	CASRYTAGVEGYTF
-	TRBV6-5	TRBD1	TRBJ2-1	TGTGCCAGCAGTCATCCGGGACAGGGTCATGAGCAGTTCTTC	CASSHPGQGHEQFF
-	TRBV19	TRBD1	TRBJ1-5	TGTGCCAGTAGTATTGGGGGACAGGCCAAGCACATTGATCAGCCCCAGCATTTT	CASSIGGQAKHIDQPQHF
once	TRBV28	-	TRBJ1-5	TGTGCCAGCAGTTTATGGACACTTAGCAATCAGCCCCAGCATTTT	CASSLWTLSNQPQHF
-	TRBV28	TRBD1	TRBJ1-5	TGTGCCAGCACCTCCAGGGGGGTGAATCAGCCCCAGCATTTT	CASTSRGVNQPQHF
-	TRBV19	-	TRBJ2-5	TGTGCCAGTAGTATAGGGATTAGGACAAAAGAGACCCAGTACTTC	CASSIGIRTKETQYF
-	TRBV6-4	-	TRBJ2-2	TGTGCCAGCAGTGCGAGACCAGGCACCGGGGAGCTGTTTTTT	CASSARPGTGELFF
-	TRBV18	TRBD2	TRBJ2-3	TGTGCCAGCTCACCTCCCGGACTAGCGGGAGGTTACGATACGCAGTATTTT	CASSPPGLAGGYDTQYF
-	TRBV7-3	TRBD2	TRBJ2-3	TGTGCCAGCAGCTTAGTCCCCGGGGCTAGCGGGACCACACAGATAGGGACGCAGTATTTT	CASSLVPGASGTTQIGTQYF
-	TRBV7-2	-	TRBJ1-1	TGTGCCAGCAGCTTAGCCTCTTTGAACACTGAAGCTTTCTTT	CASSLASLNTEAFF
-	TRBV4-3	-	TRBJ2-5	TGCGCCAGCAGCCAAAGCGTTGGGCCTAGGGGCGAGACCCAGTACTTC	CASSQSVGPRGETQYF
-	TRBV28	TRBD1	TRBJ1-1	TGTGCCAGCAGTGGCTTGGACAGGATGAACACTGAAGCTTTCTTT	CASSGLDRMNTEAFF
-	TRBV7-9	TRBD2	TRBJ2-1	TGTGCCAGCGAGCGGGAGGCCTGGAATGAGCAGTTCTTC	CASEREAWNEQFF
-	TRBV5-4	-	TRBJ1-1	TGTGCCAGCAGCTTGGGGGGGCCGAACACTGAAGCTTTCTTT	CASSLGGPNTEAFF
-	TRBV11-3	TRBD2	TRBJ2-1	TGTGCCAGCAGCTTAGGCCAAGCGGGAGTTGCCGATGAGCAGTTCTTC	CASSLGQAGVADEQFF
-	TRBV5-4	TRBD2	TRBJ2-1	TGTGCCAGCAGCCCGACTAGCGACCGATACAATGAGCAGTTCTTC	CASSPTSDRYNEQFF
once	TRBV28	-	TRBJ2-6	TGTGCCAGCAGTCTCTATAGCCAGAGCGTCTCTGGGGCCAACGTCCTGACTTTC	CASSLYSQSVSGANVLTF
few	TRBV4-1	-	TRBJ2-2	TGCGCCAGCAGCCTTCCGTTCTCTAGGACCGGGGAGCTGTTTTTT	CASSLPFSRTGELFF
few	TRBV5-1	-	TRBJ2-3	TGCGCCAGCAGCTTGGGACGGGTAGGTGGAGATACGCAGTATTTT	CASSLGRVGGDTQYF
-	TRBV4-3	-	TRBJ2-5	TGCGCCAGCAGCCAAGAACGAGCTGCCGCGGCAGCCCAGTACTTC	CASSQERAAAAAQYF
-	TRBV28	TRBD1	TRBJ1-2	TGTGCCAGCACCCGGGACAGTGCCGCTTGGTCGGGCTACACCTTC	CASTRDSAAWSGYTF
-	TRBV6-5	TRBD1	TRBJ1-2	TGTGCCAGCTCTAGCGGACAGGGACGGAAGGCCCGATTC	CASSSGQGRKARF
few	TRBV4-2	-	TRBJ2-5	TGTGCCAGCAGCCAAGATAGGGGTCGTGAGACCCAGTACTTC	CASSQDRGRETQYF
-	TRBV27	TRBD2	TRBJ2-2	TGTGCCAGCAGTTGGACTAGCGGGAGGGCAAACACCGGGGAGCTGTTTTTT	CASSWTSGRANTGELFF
-	TRBV7-9	-	TRBJ2-6	TGTGCCAGCAGAAGTTCAAAGCAATACTCTGGGGCCAACGTCCTGACTTTC	CASRSSKQYSGANVLTF
-	TRBV18	TRBD1	TRBJ1-3	TGTGCCAGCTCAGACGGGACAGGCTCTGGAAACACCATATATTTT	CASSDGTGSGNTIYF
-	TRBV27	TRBD1	TRBJ2-6	TGTGCCAGCAGCCTGGGACAGGGCTTGGCAACTTCCTACTCTGGGGCCAACGTCCTGACTTTC	CASSLGQGLATSYSGANVLTF
-	TRBV2	TRBD1	TRBJ1-4	TGTGCCAGCAGCGGCCTTCAGGGGGTGGTAGAAAAACTGTTTTTT	CASSGLQGVVEKLFF
medium-sized	TRBV28	TRBD1	TRBJ2-3	TGTGCCAGCAGTCTGGGGACAGTTAGGACAGATACGCAGTATTTT	CASSLGTVRTDTQYF
-	TRBV7-2	TRBD1	TRBJ1-2	TGTGCCAGCAGCCAAACAGGGGGCGCATTGTCTGGCTACACCTTC	CASSQTGGALSGYTF
-	TRBV5-6	TRBD2	TRBJ2-5	TGTGCCAGCAGTGGACTAGCGGAAGAGACCCAGTACTTC	CASSGLAEETQYF
-	TRBV28	-	TRBJ1-3	TGTGCCAGCAGCCCACGAGGGGGGGCGCGGGGAAACACCATATATTTT	CASSPRGGARGNTIYF
-	TRBV5-6	-	TRBJ2-1	TGTGCCAGCAGCACACGGGGTAGACCCTACAATGAGCAGTTCTTC	CASSTRGRPYNEQFF
-	TRBV11-2	-	TRBJ1-3	TGTGCCAGCAGCCGACTGGCACCCCGTGGAAACACCATATATTTT	CASSRLAPRGNTIYF
few	TRBV14	-	TRBJ1-1	TGTGCCAGCAGCTTTACAGGATCTCGGACTGAAGCTTTCTTT	CASSFTGSRTEAFF
-	TRBV27	-	TRBJ2-1	TGTGCCAGCAGTTCCCGGACAGCCTCCTACAATGAGCAGTTCTTC	CASSSRTASYNEQFF
few	TRBV28	TRBD1	TRBJ1-6	TGTGCCAGCAGTTTGATCCGGGACAGGGCTCCCTCAGCGGACCACTTT	CASSLIRDRAPSADHF
few	TRBV29-1	TRBD2	TRBJ2-3	TGCAGCGTTGACGGACTAGCCCGAACAGATACGCAGTATTTT	CSVDGLARTDTQYF
-	TRBV5-4	-	TRBJ2-7	TGTGCCAGCAGCGTACAGCTAACCTACGAGCAGTACTTC	CASSVQLTYEQYF
-	TRBV28	-	TRBJ1-2	TGTGCCAGCAGGCGGAGGTTAGGTGGCTACACCTTC	CASRRRLGGYTF
-	TRBV27	TRBD2	TRBJ2-1	TGTGCCAGCAGTTTAAGGCTAGCGGGAGGTTCGGAGCAGTTCTTC	CASSLRLAGGSEQFF
-	TRBV6-1	-	TRBJ2-1	TGTGCCAGCAGTGGGCGACTAGTGGGAGGCTATAATGAGCAGTTCTTC	CASSGRLVGGYNEQFF
-	TRBV7-9	TRBD1	TRBJ2-1	TGTGCCAGCAGCTGGAGGACAGGGTTGTATGAGCAGTTCTTC	CASSWRTGLYEQFF
-	TRBV2	-	TRBJ2-7	TGTGCCAGCAGTGCCGGGACATTCTACGAGCAGTACTTC	CASSAGTFYEQYF
-	TRBV18	-	TRBJ2-1	TGTGCCAGCTCACCGGTGGCGGAGGCTCACAATGAGCAGTTCTTC	CASSPVAEAHNEQFF
-	TRBV5-4	TRBD1	TRBJ2-7	TGTGCCAGCAGCTTAGGACAGGGGATGGGTGAGCAGTACTTC	CASSLGQGMGEQYF
-	TRBV2	-	TRBJ1-5	TGTGCCACCAGGGCAGGGCTGGGCAATCAGCCCCAGCATTTT	CATRAGLGNQPQHF
-	TRBV6-5	-	TRBJ1-5	TGTGCCAGCAGTACGGGTAAACAGCCCCAGCATTTT	CASSTGKQPQHF
-	TRBV19	-	TRBJ1-2	TGTGCCAGTAGTTTATACCAGGGCTGGGACTACACCTTC	CASSLYQGWDYTF
-	TRBV7-9	TRBD2	TRBJ2-3	TGTGCCAGCAGCTTTAGCGGGGTCCACACAGATACGCAGTATTTT	CASSFSGVHTDTQYF
few	TRBV2	-	TRBJ2-1	TGTGCCAGCAGCCGACTACCACCGAACCCAAATGAGCAGTTCTTC	CASSRLPPNPNEQFF